This TCR beta chain appears in the sequencing data of a study of memory CD4+ T cells and cytomegalovirus serostatus. The CDR3 is made up of 19 amino acids. Germline CDR1 reads ENHRY; CDR2 reads SYGVKD. V was clipped by 2 bases and J by 5 bases; unmatched bases: 20. This clone was detected only once. The sort gate was single viable CD3+CD4+CD8-CD45RO+ cells for memory CD4+ T cells. Profiled with immunoSEQ multiplex PCR; TCRdb holds only in-frame clones, not every one. The sample shows some 87,000 clones, 75% to 90% of them seen only once. The chain uses TRBV10-3 and TRBJ1-2; 7 bases are shared with TRBD1. This clonotype originated in an adult in good health and CMV-seropositive. The source material was memory CD4+ T cells from blood. The CDR3 DNA follows: TGTGCCATCAGTGAGGGCGACCCCACAGGGGTTACTTCGCTATATGGCTACACCTTC. Translating it yields CAISEGDPTGVTSLYGYTF.